The present T cell receptor (beta chain) was sequenced within a study of blood T cell repertoires in COVID-19. Study overall: Samples came from the United States, Italy and Spain, spanning acute and convalescent COVID-19. T cells, B-cell-depleted T cells, or PBMCs provided the cDNA or gDNA that served as material.

The CDR3 loop spans 16 amino acids. V trimming: 5 bases; J trimming: 0 bases; junction bases outside the gene matches: 6. CDR1 is KGHSH, CDR2 LQKENI, per germline. In the original analysis: It was from reference gene primer amplification that nucleated cell counts were estimated. The repertoire was sequenced with immunoSEQ multiplex PCR; TCRdb's copy has only in-frame clones and lacks some. That table furnishes V, J and clone size, whereas the DNA furnished D and trimming. The sample shows a few hundred thousand clones, 82% of them seen only once. The specimen sequenced was peripheral blood. The chain carries TRBV18 and TRBJ2-2, with 7 bases identical to TRBD1. The source is an elderly woman with acute or convalescent COVID-19. The chain's CDR3 is CASSVSGTANTGELFF. CDR3 DNA: TGTGCCAGCTCAGTTTCCGGGACAGCGAACACCGGGGAGCTGTTTTTT.